This passage covers 16 T cell receptor beta chains from one sample sequenced in a study of blood T cells in healthy people across ages. Alongside a J-beta primer mix, a sample-barcoded 5' primer served in a second PCR lasting about 7 to 12 cycles. Each CDR3 protein is one row after TCRdb ran MiXCR on the 5' RACE reads. The sample consists of about 830,000 distinct CDR3 sequences, roughly 64% of them appearing once. Source material: blood. These receptors came from a young man in good health.

This chain links TRBV13 with TRBJ2-1, with 8 nucleotides matching TRBD1. CDR3 length: 15 residues. After removal of 3 bases from V and 6 bases from J, the junction contained 7 bases not matched to a gene. Looked up from germline, CDR1 is PRHDT and CDR2 is FYEKMQ (reference sequence). The DNA for the CDR3 is TGTGCCAGCAGCTTCGGACAGGGCAGAATCAATGAGCAGTTCTTC. It is translated as CASSFGQGRINEQFF.

This clonotype has a handful of counts. The V and J genes are TRBV15 and TRBJ2-3; D might be TRBD1 (5 bases). With 1 base removed from V and 5 bases from J, the gap between germline ends came to 7 bases. CDR1 is LNHNV, CDR2 YYDKDF, per germline (reference sequence). The CDR3 has 13 residues. CDR3 bases: TGTGCCACCAGCAGAGTGCAGGGAGATACGCAGTATTTT. Translation: CATSRVQGDTQYF.

This clonotype has more than one count but fewer than ten. The J gene is TRBJ1-2, the V gene TRBV7-9, with D maybe TRBD1 (5 bases). V was pared by 0 bases and J by 0 bases, with 5 bases between. Looked up from germline, CDR1 is SEHNR and CDR2 is FQNEAQ (reference sequence). This CDR3 has 14 amino acids. CDR3 sequence (DNA): TGTGCCAGCAGCTTAGCGGGGCCTAACTATGGCTACACCTTC. Translated: CASSLAGPNYGYTF. Combining the CDR3 with reference TRBV7-9 and TRBJ1-2 gives the whole variable domain DTGVSQNPRHKITKRGQNVTFRCDPISEHNRLYWYRQTLGQGPEFLTYFQNEAQLEKSRLLSDRFSAERPKGSFSTLEIQRTEQGDSAMYLCASSLAGPNYGYTFGSGTRLTVV.

This clonotype was seen ten or more times. The chain carries TRBV20-1 and TRBJ1-2; TRBD1 aligns across 7 bases. V gave up 5 bases and J gave up 0 bases; unmatched junction bases: 9. Germline CDR1 DFQATT, CDR2 SNEGSKA (reference sequence). The CDR3 has 15 residues. The CDR3, as DNA: TGCAGTGCTGTGACAGGGTCGGACCCTAACTATGGCTACACCTTC. Translated: CSAVTGSDPNYGYTF.

The rearrangement uses TRBV7-8 and TRBJ2-5; TRBD1 might be the D (6 bases). TRBJ2-7 matches the DNA end more closely, so the J call is doubtful. Germline V lookup: CDR1 SGHVS, CDR2 FQNEAQ. The CDR3 runs 14 residues. CDR3 nucleotides: TGTGCCAGCAGCTTAATGGCAGGGGCGGCCGAGCAGTACTTC. This sequence encodes CASSLMAGAAEQYF.

V usage is TRBV4-3 and J usage is TRBJ1-5; D is ambiguous. Deletions cut 2 bases from V and 4 bases from J, with 12 bases between. This CDR3 region has 15 residues. CDR1 and CDR2 from the germline V gene are LGHNA and YSLEER. The CDR3 nucleotides read TGCGCCAGCAGCCAATCTATCGATCCTAATCAGCCCCAGCATTTT. It codes for CASSQSIDPNQPQHF.

V usage is TRBV29-1 and J usage is TRBJ2-3; D perhaps matches TRBD1 (5 bases). This CDR3 spans 16 amino acids. Per germline, CDR1 SQVTM and CDR2 ANQGSEA. Trimming removed 5 bases at V and 4 bases at J, with 22 bases between. CDR3 loop: CSVTLIGVLEADTQYF. The CDR3 coding sequence is TGCAGCGTTACGCTTATAGGGGTCCTTGAGGCAGATACGCAGTATTTT.

The chain is built from TRBV2 and TRBJ2-7; 7 nucleotides agree with TRBD1. CDR3 length: 14 amino acids. CDR1 is SNHLY and CDR2 is FYNNEI in the germline V gene. J lost 2 bases, V lost 4 bases, and 5 bases had no gene match. In nucleotides, the CDR3 is TGTGCCAGCAGTGTAAACAGGGGCCCCTACGAGCAGTACTTC. Its protein product is CASSVNRGPYEQYF. Looking up the rest from reference TRBV2 and TRBJ2-7 gives the full variable domain: EPEVTQTPSHQVTQMGQEVILRCVPISNHLYFYWYRQILGQKVEFLVSFYNNEISEKSEIFDDQFSVERPDGSNFTLKIRSTKLEDSAMYFCASSVNRGPYEQYFGPGTRLTVT.

There are a few counts of this clonotype. The chain couples TRBV15 to TRBJ2-6; D not certain. With 5 bases removed from V and 9 bases from J, the gap between germline ends came to 8 bases. The length of the CDR3 is 12 residues. Germline V gene sequence: CDR1 LNHNV, CDR2 YYDKDF (reference sequence). The CDR3 DNA reads TGTGCCACCAGCCTTGGAGACAACGTCCTGACTTTC. This translates into CATSLGDNVLTF.

In DNA form, the CDR3 reads TGTGCTAGTGGTTTCAAACCCACAGATACGCAGTATTTT. Its protein product is CASGFKPTDTQYF. The rearrangement uses TRBV12-5 and TRBJ2-3; no reliable D call. The germline V gene encodes CDR1 LGHNT and CDR2 FRNRAP. This CDR3 region has 13 residues. Trimming pared 3 bases from V and 2 bases from J, leaving 6 bases between.

The chain combines TRBV2 with TRBJ2-4; a possible D gene is TRBD1 (6 bases). V was cut by 4 bases and J by 2 bases, with 9 bases left in between. Germline assignment: CDR1 SNHLY and CDR2 FYNNEI. The CDR3 loop spans 14 amino acids. CDR3 region: CASSGRGSKNIQYF. For the CDR3, the DNA is TGTGCCAGCAGTGGCAGGGGATCCAAAAACATTCAGTACTTC.

J is TRBJ2-5 and V is TRBV4-3; no clear D gene. Germline V lookup: CDR1 LGHNA, CDR2 YSLEER. This CDR3 contains 17 residues. Trimming shortened V by 4 bases and J by 4 bases, and 22 bases separated the two germline ends. The CDR3 DNA follows: TGCGCCAGCAGCCCGAAGCCGTCGAGAGCGAGTCGAGAGACCCAGTACTTC. Encoded protein: CASSPKPSRASRETQYF.

The chain carries TRBV7-2 and TRBJ2-5, with 9 bases identical to TRBD1. The CDR3 is 15 amino acids. Germline V gene data show CDR1 as SGHTA and CDR2 as FQGNSA. V shed 4 bases and J 3 bases; nucleotides not matched to a gene: 6. The CDR3: CASSYSGTGKETQYF. The CDR3 nucleotides are TGTGCCAGCAGCTACTCCGGGACAGGGAAAGAGACCCAGTACTTC.

V is TRBV7-6 and J is TRBJ2-5, with a possible D match to TRBD2 (5 bases). Trimming shortened V by 5 bases and J by 2 bases, and 12 bases separated the two germline ends. This CDR3 is built from 14 residues. Germline CDR1 and CDR2: SGHVS and FNYEAQ. For the CDR3, the DNA is TGTGCCAGCAGCGCGACGGGGATGCAAGAGACCCAGTACTTC. Protein: CASSATGMQETQYF.

This chain joins TRBV20-1 and TRBJ1-5; D gene ambiguous. Trimming shortened V by 3 bases and J by 5 bases, and 11 bases separated the two germline ends. The CDR3 loop spans 13 amino acids. Germline CDR1 DFQATT, CDR2 SNEGSKA (reference sequence). CDR3 residues: CSASPAADQPQHF. The CDR3 nucleotides read TGCAGTGCTAGTCCAGCGGCGGATCAGCCCCAGCATTTT.

This clonotype was seen more than once but under ten times. This rearrangement joins TRBV6-1 to TRBJ1-2; tentative D call: TRBD1 (6 bases). From germline, CDR1 is MNHNS and CDR2 SASEGT. This CDR3 has 14 residues. V lost 7 bases and J lost 4, with 16 bases in between. The CDR3 region is CASKEGRGGYGYTF. In nucleotides, the CDR3 is TGTGCCAGCAAAGAGGGCAGGGGAGGCTATGGCTACACCTTC.